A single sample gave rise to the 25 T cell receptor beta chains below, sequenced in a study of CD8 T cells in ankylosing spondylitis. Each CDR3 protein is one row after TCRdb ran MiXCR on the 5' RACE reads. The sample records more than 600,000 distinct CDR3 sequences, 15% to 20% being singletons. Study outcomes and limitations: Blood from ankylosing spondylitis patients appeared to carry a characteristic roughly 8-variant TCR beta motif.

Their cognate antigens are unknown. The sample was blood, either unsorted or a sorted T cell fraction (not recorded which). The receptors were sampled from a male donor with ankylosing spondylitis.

The CDR3 spells CASSLLAGVIYEQYF. In nucleotides, the CDR3 is TGTGCCAGCAGCCTACTAGCGGGAGTGATCTACGAGCAGTACTTC. The chain joins TRBV6-2 or TRBV6-3 to TRBJ2-7; 11 bases match TRBD2. V dropped 6 bases and J dropped 3; count of bases not matched to a gene: 7. The CDR3 has 15 residues. Germline lookup yields CDR1 MNHEY and CDR2 SVGEGT.

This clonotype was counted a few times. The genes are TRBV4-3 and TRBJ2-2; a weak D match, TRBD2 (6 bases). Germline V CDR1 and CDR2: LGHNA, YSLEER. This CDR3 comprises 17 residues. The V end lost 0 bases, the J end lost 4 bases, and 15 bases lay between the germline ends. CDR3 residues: CASSQDPAGWGTGELFF. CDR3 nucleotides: TGCGCCAGCAGCCAAGATCCCGCGGGATGGGGCACCGGGGAGCTGTTTTTT.

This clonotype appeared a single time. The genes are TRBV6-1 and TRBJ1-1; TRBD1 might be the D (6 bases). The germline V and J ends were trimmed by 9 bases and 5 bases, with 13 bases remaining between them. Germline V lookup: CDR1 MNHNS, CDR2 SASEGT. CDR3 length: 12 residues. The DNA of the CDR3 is TGTGCCAGAATAGAACAGGGTACTGAAGCTTTCTTT. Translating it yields CARIEQGTEAFF.

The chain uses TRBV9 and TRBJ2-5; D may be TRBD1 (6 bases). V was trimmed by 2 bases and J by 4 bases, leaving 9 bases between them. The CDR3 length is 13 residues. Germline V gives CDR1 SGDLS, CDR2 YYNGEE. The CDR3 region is CASSVSGAETQYF. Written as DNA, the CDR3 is TGTGCCAGCAGCGTCTCAGGGGCAGAGACCCAGTACTTC.

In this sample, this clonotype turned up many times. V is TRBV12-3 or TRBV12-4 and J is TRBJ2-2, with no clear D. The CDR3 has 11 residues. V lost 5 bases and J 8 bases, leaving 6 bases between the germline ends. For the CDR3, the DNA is TGTGCCAGCAGTCGATGGGGGGAGCTGTTTTTT. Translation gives CASSRWGELFF.

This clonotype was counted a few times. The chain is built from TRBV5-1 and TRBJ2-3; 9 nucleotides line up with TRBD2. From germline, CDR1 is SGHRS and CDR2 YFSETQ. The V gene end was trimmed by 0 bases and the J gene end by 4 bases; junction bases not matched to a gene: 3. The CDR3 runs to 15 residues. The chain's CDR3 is CASSLGAGGPDTQYF. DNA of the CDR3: TGCGCCAGCAGCTTGGGAGCGGGAGGCCCAGATACGCAGTATTTT.

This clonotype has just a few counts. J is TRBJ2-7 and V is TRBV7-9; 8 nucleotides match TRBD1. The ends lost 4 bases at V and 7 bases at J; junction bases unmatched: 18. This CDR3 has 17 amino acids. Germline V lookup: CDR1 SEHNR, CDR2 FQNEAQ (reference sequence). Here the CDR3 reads CASSSQQTGALSLEQYF. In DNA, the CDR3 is TGTGCCAGCAGCTCGCAGCAGACAGGGGCCCTCTCGTTAGAGCAGTACTTC.

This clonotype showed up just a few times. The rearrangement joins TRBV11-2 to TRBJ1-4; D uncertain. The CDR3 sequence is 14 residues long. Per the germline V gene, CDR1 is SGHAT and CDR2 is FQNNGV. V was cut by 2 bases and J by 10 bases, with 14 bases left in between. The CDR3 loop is CASSLNPPAAKLFF. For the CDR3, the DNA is TGTGCCAGCAGCTTAAACCCCCCGGCAGCAAAACTGTTTTTT.

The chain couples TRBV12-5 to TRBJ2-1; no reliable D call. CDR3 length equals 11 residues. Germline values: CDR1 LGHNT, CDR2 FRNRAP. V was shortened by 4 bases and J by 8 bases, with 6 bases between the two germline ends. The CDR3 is CASGSYDEQFF. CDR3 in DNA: TGTGCTAGTGGTTCGTATGATGAGCAGTTCTTC.

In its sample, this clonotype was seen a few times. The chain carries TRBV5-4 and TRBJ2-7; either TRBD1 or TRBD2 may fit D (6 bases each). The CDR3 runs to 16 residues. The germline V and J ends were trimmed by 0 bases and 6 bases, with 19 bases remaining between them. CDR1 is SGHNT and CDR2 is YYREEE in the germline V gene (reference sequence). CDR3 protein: CASSLGGALALGEQYF. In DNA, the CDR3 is TGTGCCAGCAGCTTGGGGGGGGCGTTAGCACTCGGCGAGCAGTACTTC.

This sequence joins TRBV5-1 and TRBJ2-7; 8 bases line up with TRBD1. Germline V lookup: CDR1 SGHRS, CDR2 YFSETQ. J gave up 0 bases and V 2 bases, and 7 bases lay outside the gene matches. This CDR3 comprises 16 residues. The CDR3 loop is CASSFTTGVSSYEQYF. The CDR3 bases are TGCGCCAGCAGCTTTACGACAGGGGTTAGCTCCTACGAGCAGTACTTC.

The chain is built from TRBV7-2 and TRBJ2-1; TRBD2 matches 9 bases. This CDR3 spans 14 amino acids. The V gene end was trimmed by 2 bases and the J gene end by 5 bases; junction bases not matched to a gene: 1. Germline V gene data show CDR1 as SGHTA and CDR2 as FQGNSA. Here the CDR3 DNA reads TGTGCCAGCAGCTTACAGCGGGAGGACAATGAGCAGTTCTTC. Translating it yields CASSLQREDNEQFF.

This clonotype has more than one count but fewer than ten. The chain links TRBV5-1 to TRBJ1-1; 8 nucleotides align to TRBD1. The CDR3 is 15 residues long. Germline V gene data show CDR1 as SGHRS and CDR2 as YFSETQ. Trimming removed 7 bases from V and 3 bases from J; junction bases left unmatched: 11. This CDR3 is CASCQHPGQDTEAFF. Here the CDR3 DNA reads TGCGCCAGCTGCCAACATCCGGGACAGGACACTGAAGCTTTCTTT. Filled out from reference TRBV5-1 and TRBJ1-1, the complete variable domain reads KAGVTQTPRYLIKTRGQQVTLSCSPISGHRSVSWYQQTPGQGLQFLFEYFSETQRNKGNFPGRFSGRQFSNSRSEMNVSTLELGDSALYLCASCQHPGQDTEAFFGQGTRLTVV.

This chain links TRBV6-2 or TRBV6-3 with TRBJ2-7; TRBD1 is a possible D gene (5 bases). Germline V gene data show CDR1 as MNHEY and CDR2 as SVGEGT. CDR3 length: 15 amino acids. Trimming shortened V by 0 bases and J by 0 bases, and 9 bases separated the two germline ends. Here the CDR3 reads CASSYSPGYSYEQYF. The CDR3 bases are TGTGCCAGCAGTTACTCCCCAGGGTACTCCTACGAGCAGTACTTC.

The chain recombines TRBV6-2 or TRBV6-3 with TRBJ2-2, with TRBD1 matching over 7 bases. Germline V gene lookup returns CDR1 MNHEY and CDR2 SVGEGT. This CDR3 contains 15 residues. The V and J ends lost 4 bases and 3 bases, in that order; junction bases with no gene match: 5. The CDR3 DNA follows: TGTGCCAGCAGTTTTGACAGGGTGGACACCGGGGAGCTGTTTTTT. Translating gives CASSFDRVDTGELFF.

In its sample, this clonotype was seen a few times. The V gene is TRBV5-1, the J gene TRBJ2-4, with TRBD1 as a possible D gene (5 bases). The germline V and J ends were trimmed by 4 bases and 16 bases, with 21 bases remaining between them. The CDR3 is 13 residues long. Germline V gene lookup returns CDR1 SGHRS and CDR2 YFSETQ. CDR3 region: CASSPGAGSNSYF. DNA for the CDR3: TGCGCCAGCAGCCCTGGGGCCGGATCCAACTCTTACTTC.

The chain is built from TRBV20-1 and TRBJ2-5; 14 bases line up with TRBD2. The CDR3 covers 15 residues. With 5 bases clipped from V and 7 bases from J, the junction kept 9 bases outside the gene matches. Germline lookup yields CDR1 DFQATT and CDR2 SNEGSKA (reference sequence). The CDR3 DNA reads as TGCAGTGCTTCGGGACTAGCGGGAGTATTGGCGACCCAGTACTTC. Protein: CSASGLAGVLATQYF.

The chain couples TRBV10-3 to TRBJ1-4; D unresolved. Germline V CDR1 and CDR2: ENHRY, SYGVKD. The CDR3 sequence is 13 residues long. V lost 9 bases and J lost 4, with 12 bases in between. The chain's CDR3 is CAISTEINEKLFF. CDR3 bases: TGTGCCATTTCGACGGAAATTAATGAAAAACTGTTTTTT.

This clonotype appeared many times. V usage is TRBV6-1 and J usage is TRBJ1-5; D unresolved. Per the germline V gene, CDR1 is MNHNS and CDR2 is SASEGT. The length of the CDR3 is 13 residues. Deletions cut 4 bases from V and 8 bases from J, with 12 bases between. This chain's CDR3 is CASSGTWGEPQHF. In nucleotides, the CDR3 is TGTGCCAGCAGTGGGACCTGGGGTGAGCCCCAGCATTTT.

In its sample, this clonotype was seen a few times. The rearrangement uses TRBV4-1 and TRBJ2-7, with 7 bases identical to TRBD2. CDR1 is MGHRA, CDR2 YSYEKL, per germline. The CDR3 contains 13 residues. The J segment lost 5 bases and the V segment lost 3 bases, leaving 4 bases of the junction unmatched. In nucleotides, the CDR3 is TGCGCCAGCAGCCATTGGGGGGGGAACGAGCAGTACTTC. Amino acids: CASSHWGGNEQYF.

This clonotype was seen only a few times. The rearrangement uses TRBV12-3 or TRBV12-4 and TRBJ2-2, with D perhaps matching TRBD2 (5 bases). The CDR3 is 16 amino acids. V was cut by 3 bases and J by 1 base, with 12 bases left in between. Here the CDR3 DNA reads TGTGCCAGCAGTTTCTCCCCTCGGGGGAACACCGGGGAGCTGTTTTTT. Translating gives CASSFSPRGNTGELFF.

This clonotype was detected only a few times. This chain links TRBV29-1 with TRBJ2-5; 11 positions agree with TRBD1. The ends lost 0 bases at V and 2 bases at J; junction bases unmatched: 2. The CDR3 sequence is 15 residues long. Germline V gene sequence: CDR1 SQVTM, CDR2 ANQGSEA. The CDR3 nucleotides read TGCAGCGTTGAAGATAGGGACAGGGGGCAAGAGACCCAGTACTTC. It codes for CSVEDRDRGQETQYF.

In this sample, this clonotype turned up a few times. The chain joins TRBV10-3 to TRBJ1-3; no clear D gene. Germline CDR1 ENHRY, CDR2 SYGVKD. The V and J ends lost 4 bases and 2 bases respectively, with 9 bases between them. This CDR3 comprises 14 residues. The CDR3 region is CAISGHLTGNTIYF. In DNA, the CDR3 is TGTGCCATCAGTGGACATCTGACTGGAAACACCATATATTTT.

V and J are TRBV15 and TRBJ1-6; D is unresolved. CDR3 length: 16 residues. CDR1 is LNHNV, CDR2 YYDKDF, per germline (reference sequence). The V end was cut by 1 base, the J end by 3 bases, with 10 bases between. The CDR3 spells CATSRGGLVYNSPLHF. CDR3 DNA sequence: TGTGCCACCAGCAGAGGAGGGCTTGTCTATAATTCACCCCTCCACTTT. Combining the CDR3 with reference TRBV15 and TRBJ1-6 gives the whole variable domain DAMVIQNPRYQVTQFGKPVTLSCSQTLNHNVMYWYQQKSSQAPKLLFHYYDKDFNNEADTPDNFQSRRPNTSFCFLDIRSPGLGDTAMYLCATSRGGLVYNSPLHFGNGTRLTVT.

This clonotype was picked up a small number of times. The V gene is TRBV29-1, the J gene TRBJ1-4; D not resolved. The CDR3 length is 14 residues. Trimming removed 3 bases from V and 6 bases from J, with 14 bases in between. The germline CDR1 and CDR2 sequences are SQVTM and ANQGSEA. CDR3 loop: CSVDRREKDEKLFF. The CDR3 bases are TGCAGCGTTGATCGTCGGGAGAAAGATGAAAAACTGTTTTTT. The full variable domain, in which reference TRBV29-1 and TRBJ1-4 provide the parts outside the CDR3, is SAVISQKPSRDICQRGTSLTIQCQVDSQVTMMFWYRQQPGQSLTLIATANQGSEATYESGFVIDKFPISRPNLTFSTLTVSNMSPEDSSIYLCSVDRREKDEKLFFGSGTQLSVL.